What follows are 22 T cell receptor beta chains derived from one specimen sequenced in a study of prognosis after radiotherapy for stage I lung cancer. From genomic DNA, two-round multiplex PCR was used to amplify TCR beta CDR3. Gene-specific TRBV and TRBJ primers were used in PCR round one. One entry per CDR3 protein results from TCRdb running MiXCR on the multiplex PCR reads. Of some 34,000 distinct CDR3 sequences detected, around 30% appear once; the ten largest clones hold less than 30%. Sequenced material: PBMCs, taken before or after stereotactic body radiation therapy (not recorded which). The receptors were gathered from a donor over 45 with non-small cell lung cancer.

This clonotype was picked up many times. One junction end does not reproduce the germline sequence, and a read error may be involved. J is TRBJ1-4 and V is TRBV5-1, with D tentatively TRBD1 (6 bases). Per germline, CDR1 SGHRS and CDR2 YFSETQ. The CDR3 is 13 amino acids. The CDR3 sequence: CASGLARGARLFF. In nucleotides, the CDR3 is TGCGCCAGCGGCTTGGCTCGGGGGGCTAGGCTGTTTTTT.

The V call is TRBV20-1, the J call TRBJ2-7; weak D call: TRBD1 (5 bases). The CDR3 covers 11 residues. CDR1 DFQATT and CDR2 SNEGSKA come from the germline V gene (reference sequence). Between the trimmed V and J ends, which lost 7 bases and 5 bases, there was a span of 12 bases. The CDR3 protein is CSGTWVNEQYF. DNA for the CDR3: TGCAGTGGGACATGGGTTAACGAGCAGTACTTC.

On this clonotype: Given a much more abundant clone one base away, this may be a read error. The chain employs TRBV12-3 or TRBV12-4 and TRBJ1-5; D perhaps matches TRBD1 (5 bases). CDR3 length: 15 amino acids. In nucleotides, the CDR3 is TGTGCCAGCAGTTTATTGGGGGGTGTCAATCAGCCCCGGCATTTT. Protein: CASSLLGGVNQPRHF.

This clonotype was seen at least ten times. This chain connects TRBV6-2 or TRBV6-3 to TRBJ1-1; no reliable D call. The ends were cut back, 2 bases at V and 2 bases at J, with 18 bases in the middle. Germline V gives CDR1 MNHEY, CDR2 SVGEGT. The CDR3 is 17 residues long. The CDR3: CASSYPPLGSTNTEAFF. The CDR3 coding sequence is TGTGCCAGCAGTTACCCCCCTTTGGGGTCAACCAACACTGAAGCTTTCTTT.

V gene TRBV28 combines with J gene TRBJ1-1; 7 bases are shared with TRBD1. V gave up 6 bases and J gave up 2 bases; unmatched junction bases: 6. This CDR3 spans 14 amino acids. Germline CDR1 reads MDHEN; CDR2 reads SYDVKM. This CDR3 reads CASRPGGVNTEAFF. In DNA form, the CDR3 reads TGTGCCAGCAGGCCAGGGGGTGTAAACACTGAAGCTTTCTTT.

As to this clonotype: A junction end diverges from the germline sequence, so it may reflect a read error. The rearrangement links TRBV20-1 to TRBJ1-1; D gene uncertain. CDR1 is DFQATT, CDR2 SNEGSKA, per germline (reference sequence). The CDR3 has 14 amino acids. CDR3 in amino acids: CNARDLAGNTEAFF. The DNA for the CDR3 is TGCAATGCTAGAGATCTGGCAGGGAACACTGAAGCTTTCTTT.

This clonotype appeared many times. The genes are TRBV28 and TRBJ1-2; 7 bases map to TRBD1. Per germline, CDR1 MDHEN and CDR2 SYDVKM. With V trimmed by 5 bases and J by 2 bases, 8 bases remained unmatched. CDR3 length equals 15 residues. CDR3: CASSAPTGSNYGYTF. The CDR3 nucleotides are TGTGCCAGCAGTGCCCCGACAGGGTCCAACTATGGCTACACCTTC.

With respect to this clonotype: One junction end does not reproduce the germline sequence, and a read error may be involved. The J gene is TRBJ1-3, the V gene TRBV4-3; D gene unclear. This CDR3 is built from 16 residues. Germline V gene sequence: CDR1 LGHNA, CDR2 YSLEER. CDR3 nucleotide sequence: TGCGCCAGCAGCCAAGATTGTGACGGATCTGGAAACACCACATATTTT. The encoded protein is CASSQDCDGSGNTTYF.

This clonotype was counted at least ten times. This chain links TRBV11-2 with TRBJ2-1, with TRBD1 identical over 12 bases. The germline V gene encodes CDR1 SGHAT and CDR2 FQNNGV. The trim removed 5 bases at V and 7 bases at J, leaving 6 bases unmatched. The CDR3 length is 15 residues. CDR3 sequence (DNA): TGTGCCAGCAGCCAGGGACAGGGGGCGTATAATGAGCAGTTCTTC. Protein: CASSQGQGAYNEQFF.

This chain uses TRBV24-1 with TRBJ2-2; possibly TRBD2 for D (5 bases). The CDR3 consists of 14 residues. Trimming shortened V by 7 bases and J by 9 bases, and 17 bases separated the two germline ends. Germline V gene sequence: CDR1 KGHDR, CDR2 SFDVKD. The CDR3 region is CATSEGLTSWELFF. Written as DNA, the CDR3 is TGTGCCACCAGCGAGGGTCTCACAAGCTGGGAGCTGTTTTTT.

This chain connects TRBV5-4 to TRBJ2-3; D possibly uses TRBD1 or TRBD2 (6 bases each). Germline CDR1 is SGHNT and CDR2 is YYREEE (reference sequence). Deletions cut 0 bases from V and 0 bases from J, with 14 bases between. The CDR3 runs 17 residues. The CDR3 region is CASSLGMGGSSTDTQYF. DNA for the CDR3: TGTGCCAGCAGCTTGGGCATGGGGGGCAGCAGCACAGATACGCAGTATTTT.

This clonotype was seen only a few times. One base separates it from a far larger clone, so it is likely a read error. V and J are TRBV6-9 and TRBJ1-6; D is unresolved. The germline V gene encodes CDR1 MNHGY and CDR2 SVAAGI. The CDR3 is 15 residues long. Trimming took 4 bases from V and 11 from J, leaving 18 bases between them. CDR3 DNA: TGTGCCAGCAGTTCCCCTGCCGGCCTAAATCCACCCCTCCACTTT. Protein: CASSSPAGLNPPLHF.

On this clonotype: This likely came from a read error, as a far larger clone is one base away. This chain connects TRBV6-8 to TRBJ1-6, with 7 bases matching TRBD1. V shed 6 bases, J shed 10 bases, and the junction held 9 bases outside the gene matches. Germline V lookup: CDR1 MNHGY, CDR2 SAAAGT. This CDR3 region has 14 residues. Here the CDR3 DNA reads TGTGCCAGCAGCTGGTACAGGGGTAGATCACCCCTCCACTTT. Translation: CASSWYRGRSPLHF.

This clonotype came up many times. V gene TRBV10-2 combines with J gene TRBJ2-7; D gene uncertain. V lost 3 bases and J 2 bases, leaving 14 bases between the germline ends. The CDR3 covers 15 residues. From germline, CDR1 is WSHSY and CDR2 SAAADI. The DNA for the CDR3 is TGCGCCAGCAGTGATAGGACGTCGGTGACCTACGAGCAGTACTTC. Translation gives CASSDRTSVTYEQYF.

This clonotype was seen at least ten times. The V gene is TRBV4-2, the J gene TRBJ1-2; 10 bases match TRBD1. The CDR3 spans 17 residues. The germline gives CDR1 LGHNA, CDR2 YNFKEQ. J was trimmed by 5 bases and V by 2 bases; bases with no gene match: 11. The CDR3 loop is CASSQPRGTGVQYGYTF. In DNA form, the CDR3 reads TGTGCCAGCAGCCAACCCAGGGGGACAGGGGTTCAGTATGGCTACACCTTC.

This clonotype was found many times. The chain links TRBV19 to TRBJ1-5; the match to TRBD1 covers 7 bases. This CDR3 has 15 amino acids. Germline V gene data show CDR1 as LNHDA and CDR2 as SQIVND (reference sequence). The J segment lost 2 bases and the V segment lost 2 bases, leaving 3 bases of the junction unmatched. The CDR3 DNA reads as TGTGCCAGTAGTATACTAGGACAGGGCAATCAGCCCCAGCATTTT. Amino acid sequence: CASSILGQGNQPQHF.

Details on this clonotype: One end of the junction fails to match germline, which may point to a read error. V gene TRBV20-1 combines with J gene TRBJ1-6; no reliable D call. This CDR3 comprises 12 residues. Germline CDR1 and CDR2: DFQATT and SNEGSKA (reference sequence). The CDR3 DNA sequence: TGCAGTTCTAGATCGGGAGAGTCACCCTTCCACTTT. It encodes CSSRSGESPFHF.

This clonotype was picked up many times. The gene calls are TRBV15 and TRBJ2-7, with TRBD1 matching over 9 bases. The V gene's germline CDR1 is LNHNV and CDR2 YYDKDF (reference sequence). There are 16 residues in the CDR3. The V segment lost 4 bases and the J segment 3 bases; nucleotides outside the gene matches: 10. The CDR3 protein is CATSNLQGANYYEQYF. CDR3 sequence (DNA): TGTGCCACCAGCAACCTACAGGGGGCCAACTACTACGAGCAGTACTTC.

For this clonotype: This may stem from a read error, because a much larger clone lies one nucleotide away. This chain links TRBV6-2 or TRBV6-3 with TRBJ1-1, with D unclear. The CDR3 extends over 15 amino acids. V was shortened by 5 bases and J by 1 base, with 14 bases between the two germline ends. From germline, CDR1 is MNHEY and CDR2 SVGEGT. The CDR3 bases are TGTGCCAGCAGTGGAGCGGAGTTCTCGAACACTGAAGCTTTCTTT. This gives the protein CASSGAEFSNTEAFF.

The CDR3 region is CASRGTGGSNEQFF. For the CDR3, the DNA is TGTGCCAGTAGAGGGACAGGAGGTAGTAATGAGCAGTTCTTC. The rearrangement uses TRBV19 and TRBJ2-1; TRBD1 matches at 8 bases. Looked up from germline, CDR1 is LNHDA and CDR2 is SQIVND (reference sequence). The V gene end was trimmed by 6 bases and the J gene end by 7 bases; junction bases not matched to a gene: 8. This CDR3 spans 14 amino acids. Supplemented by reference TRBV19 and TRBJ2-1, the full variable domain reads DGGITQSPKYLFRKEGQNVTLSCEQNLNHDAMYWYRQDPGQGLRLIYYSQIVNDFQKGDIAEGYSVSREKKESFPLTVTSAQKNPTAFYLCASRGTGGSNEQFFGPGTRLTVL.

Comment on this clonotype: This sequence may be a read error, since a much larger clone differs from it by one base. The CDR3 nucleotides read TGCGCCAGCAGCCTCGACAGGTGCTTGTTCTTC. This translates into CASSLDRCLFF. This chain joins TRBV10-2 and TRBJ2-1, with a weak D call TRBD1 (6 bases). Germline V gene lookup returns CDR1 WSHSY and CDR2 SAAADI. The CDR3 is made up of 11 amino acids. The ends were cut back, 6 bases at V and 15 bases at J, with 15 bases in the middle.

The table lists this clonotype with many counts. This chain uses TRBV19 with TRBJ1-2; TRBD1 matches at 10 bases. In germline, CDR1 is LNHDA, CDR2 SQIVND (reference sequence). V shed 4 bases and J 6 bases; nucleotides not matched to a gene: 8. The CDR3 runs 15 residues. The CDR3: CASSTRDRGWNGYTF. For the CDR3, the DNA is TGTGCCAGTAGTACCCGGGACAGGGGTTGGAATGGCTACACCTTC.